A selection of T cell receptor beta chains follows, all from one sample in a study of shared clonotypes between healthy human individuals. This table comes from immunoSEQ multiplex PCR, and its TCRdb copy is limited to in-frame clones, with some not included. The sample has under 2,000,000 clones, approximately 94% seen once. Sequenced sample: naive CD8+ T cells sorted from blood. These receptor sequences come from a man younger than 35 in good health. The CDR3 runs from the conserved cysteine through the conserved F or W.

TRBV25-1	TRBJ1-1	CASLPGTGITEAFF
TRBV9	TRBJ2-1	CASSVGSGGGDEQFF
TRBV2	TRBJ1-2	CASNDEGPYGYTF
TRBV6-1	TRBJ2-7	CASSIRTGWDEQYF
TRBV7-9	TRBJ2-5	CASSVTEQETQYF
TRBV6-5	TRBJ1-6	CASSSEGPYYNSPLHF
TRBV4-3	TRBJ2-7	CASSQERGPPSPYEQYF
TRBV29-1	TRBJ1-2	CSVEAPGPYGYTF
TRBV10-3	TRBJ1-2	CAISEPALADGYTF
TRBV9	TRBJ2-7	CASSVAVSGYEQYF
TRBV28	TRBJ1-6	CASSLTGVGDSPLHF
TRBV9	TRBJ2-5	CASSGRGGDIQETQYF
TRBV7-9	TRBJ2-7	CASSNPLAGVYEQYF
TRBV5-8	TRBJ1-5	CASSFYSNQPQHF
TRBV5-1	TRBJ2-1	CASSSGVFAYNEQFF
TRBV18	TRBJ2-7	CASSPKKAELEYF
TRBV27	TRBJ2-3	CASSGLAGQRDTQYF
TRBV30	TRBJ2-5	CAWSLGTGGRETQYF
TRBV19	TRBJ2-7	CASRAALHPTYEQYF
TRBV25-1	TRBJ2-5	CASSELSIETQYF
TRBV11-2	TRBJ2-2	CASSLVKHTGELFF
TRBV6-5	TRBJ2-3	CASSYYAGGATDTQYF
TRBV9	TRBJ1-3	CASSGQTGNTIYF
TRBV5-6	TRBJ2-2	CATSLGVGTGELFF
TRBV9	TRBJ2-5	CASSVSSGPQETQYF
TRBV10-2	TRBJ1-2	CASSEAEASPYGYTF
TRBV9	TRBJ2-2	CASTPLTGNTGELFF
TRBV28	TRBJ2-7	CASSLLVTGESYEQYF
TRBV28	TRBJ2-7	CASTSLMDNPYEQYF
TRBV13	TRBJ1-1	CATAAGVTEAFF
TRBV19	TRBJ1-1	CASTVTGGGVTEAFF
TRBV14	TRBJ2-7	CASSQVQGGGIPYEQYF